This T cell receptor beta chain was obtained from a study of T cell responses to AZD1222 COVID-19 vaccine. Trimming took 4 bases from V and 0 from J, leaving 15 bases between them. The CDR3 covers 17 residues. Germline values: CDR1 KGHDR, CDR2 SFDVKD. Assay used: immunoSEQ multiplex PCR; TCRdb lists only in-frame clones, some missing. The sample includes about 86,000 clones, 88% of them seen just once. This chain links TRBV24-1 with TRBJ2-1, with unresolved D. The material sequenced was peripheral blood, taken 28 days after the second AZD1222 dose. This receptor was identified in an adult who received the AZD1222 COVID-19 vaccine. The CDR3 loop is CATSDQTLGRSYNEQFF. In DNA form, the CDR3 reads TGTGCCACCAGTGACCAGACCCTAGGTCGCTCCTACAATGAGCAGTTCTTC.